The T cell receptor beta chain under discussion was sequenced for a study of CD8+CD57+ T cells in acquired aplastic anemia. Across the whole study: On average, healthy donors gave 9.5 million to 14 million reads for CD4+ cells.

Germline V gene sequence: CDR1 SQVTM, CDR2 ANQGSEA. CDR3 length equals 12 residues. Trimming cost V 6 bases and J 7 bases, with 15 bases left between them. TCR beta VDJ combinations and CDR3 sequences were profiled from genomic DNA. Via MiXCR, TCRdb re-called the reads, giving one row per CDR3 protein. This table has 200,000 to 250,000 distinct CDR3 sequences, 30% to 40% appearing once. The chain carries TRBV29-1 and TRBJ1-1; maybe TRBD1 (5 bases). The receptor was isolated from a human donor in good health, serving as a control. The sequenced sample was sorted CD4+, CD8+, or CD8+CD57+ T cells (not recorded which) from PBMCs. The CDR3: CSVTRYDSEAFF. The CDR3 bases are TGCAGCGTCACTAGATATGACAGTGAAGCTTTCTTT.